This note documents a single T cell receptor (beta chain) sequence. The source of the sample is a study of human thymus T cells. V lost 2 bases to trimming and J lost 0 bases; unmatched junction nucleotides: 6. Per germline, CDR1 SGHRS and CDR2 YFSETQ. The CDR3 is 16 amino acids. Thymus tissue was removed during corrective cardiac surgery. Measured with immunoSEQ multiplex PCR; TCRdb has only the in-frame clones, and not every one. The repertoire holds 60,000 to 75,000 clones, with over 85% as singletons. The specimen was thymus tissue. J is TRBJ2-3 and V is TRBV5-1; 7 bases line up with TRBD2. This receptor was identified in a girl in the first two years of life with a congenital heart defect but otherwise immunologically healthy. CDR3 sequence reads: CASSFPAGLSTDTQYF. The CDR3 region has the DNA TGCGCCAGCAGCTTCCCAGCGGGACTGAGCACAGATACGCAGTATTTT.